The source of this T cell receptor beta chain is a study of CD8 T cells in ankylosing spondylitis. General study results and limits: Disease-associated clones were reportedly significantly overrepresented in matched ankylosing spondylitis synovial fluid. Disease-linked clones bore a CD8+ phenotype and were relatively rare in peripheral blood.

As to this clonotype: Its antigen is unknown.

As the method for making TCR beta libraries, quantitative 5'-RACE with molecular barcodes was used. TCRdb re-analysed the 5' RACE reads in MiXCR, keeping a single row per CDR3 protein. The table includes around 120,000 distinct CDR3 sequences, roughly 8.8% detected once. V lost 5 bases, J lost 8 bases, and 15 bases lay in between. The CDR3 spans 13 residues. The material sequenced was blood, either unsorted or a sorted T cell fraction (not recorded which). This clonotype originated in a male donor with ankylosing spondylitis or in good health (not recorded which). The chain employs TRBV12-3 or TRBV12-4 and TRBJ1-2; tentative D call: TRBD1 (6 bases). The CDR3: CASSPGTQGGYTF. The DNA of the CDR3 is TGTGCCAGCAGTCCCGGGACGCAGGGGGGCTACACCTTC.